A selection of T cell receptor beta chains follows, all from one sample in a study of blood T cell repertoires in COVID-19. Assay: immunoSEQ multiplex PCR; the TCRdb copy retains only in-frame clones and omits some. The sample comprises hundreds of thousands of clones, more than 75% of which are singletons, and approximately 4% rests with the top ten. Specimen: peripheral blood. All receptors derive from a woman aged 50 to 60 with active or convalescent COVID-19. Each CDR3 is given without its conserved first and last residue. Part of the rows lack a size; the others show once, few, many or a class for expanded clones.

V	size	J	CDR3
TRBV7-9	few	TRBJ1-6	ASSLAWGRRDTPLH
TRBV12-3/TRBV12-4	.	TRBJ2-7	ASSLRQEDEQY
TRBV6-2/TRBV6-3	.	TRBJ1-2	ASTPWFGYGYT
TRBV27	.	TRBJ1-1	ASSSHLGLKNTEAF
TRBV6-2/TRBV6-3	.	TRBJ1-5	ASSYPYQPQH
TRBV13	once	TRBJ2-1	ASRASSYNEQF
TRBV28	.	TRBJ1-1	ASSIGLFMNTEAF
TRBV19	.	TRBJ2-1	ASNLGAGGPYNEQF
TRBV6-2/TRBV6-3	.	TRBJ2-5	ASSYGTSGKETQY
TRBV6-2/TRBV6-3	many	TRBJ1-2	ASSFRDSYGYT
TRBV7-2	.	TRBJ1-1	ASSLVQGVSTEAF
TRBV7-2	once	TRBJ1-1	ASSLGQGNTEAF
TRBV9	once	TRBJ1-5	ASRTEVNSNQPQH
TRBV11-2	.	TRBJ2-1	ASSLTGGENNEQF
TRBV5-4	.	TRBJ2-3	ASSPQWVGPPKPRTDTQY
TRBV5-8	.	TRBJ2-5	ASSPESQGTETQY
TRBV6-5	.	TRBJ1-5	ASSSGGGQPQH
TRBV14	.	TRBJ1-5	ASSRQARGNQPQH
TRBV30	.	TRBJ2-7	AWIRRGSYEQY
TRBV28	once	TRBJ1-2	ASTAGGGNYGYT
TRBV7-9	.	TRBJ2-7	ASSRLQQGSYYEQY
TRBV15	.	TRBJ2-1	ATSRDPRTGNYNEQF
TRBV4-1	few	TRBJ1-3	ASSQGTVSGNTIY
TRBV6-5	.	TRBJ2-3	ASSYVGGPSDTQY
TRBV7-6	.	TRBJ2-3	ASSPTLRRTGTGATDTQY
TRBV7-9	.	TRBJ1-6	ASSSGQANSPLH
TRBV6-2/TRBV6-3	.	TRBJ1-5	ASSYPGLLGNQPQH
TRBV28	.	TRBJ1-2	ASRLDRAKDYT
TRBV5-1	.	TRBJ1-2	ASSLTAGESHGYT
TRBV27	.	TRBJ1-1	ASSLRWGLLNTEAF
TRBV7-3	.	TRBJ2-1	ASRGGQEQF
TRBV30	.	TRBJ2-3	AWTSTSGFYTDTQY
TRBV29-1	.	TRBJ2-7	SVKQGGSYEQY
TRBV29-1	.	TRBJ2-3	SVNPYSGTDTQY
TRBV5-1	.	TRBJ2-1	ASSLRAGSGNEQF
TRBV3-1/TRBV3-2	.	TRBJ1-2	ASSPYSGGYT
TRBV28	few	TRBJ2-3	ASYRQGAGGTQY
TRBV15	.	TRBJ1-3	ATSGQYVNTIY
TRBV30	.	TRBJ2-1	AWDRGNSGVYEQF
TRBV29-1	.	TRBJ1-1	SVPGDGDRGF